This T cell receptor beta chain was identified during a study of T cell clusters in autoimmune cytopenias. Study overall: Per sample, median TRB depth was roughly 50,000 reads, yielding a median roughly 2,200 distinct clonotypes.

The CDR3 sequence is 13 residues long. Whole-study findings and limits: Clustering suggested that physiological T cell clusters were missing in primary autoimmune cytopenia patients.

This clonotype shows up as hyperexpanded by frequency. Its antigen is as yet unknown. Approximately 36,000 genome equivalents of blood DNA were amplified for TRB. Multiplex touch-down PCR amplified TRB using TRB-A and TRB-B pools in one tube. TCRdb processed the multiplex PCR reads again and assigns one entry to each CDR3 protein, with no DNA. The ten most abundant clones cover roughly half of a sample with 2,200 or so distinct CDR3 sequences. What was sequenced was peripheral blood. The V call is TRBV12-3 or TRBV12-4, the J call TRBJ1-2; the D gene TCRdb calls, TRBD1, cannot be checked with no DNA. This TCR was recovered from a human donor with an autoimmune cytopenia or autoimmune hepatitis (not recorded which). The CDR3 region is CASSLEGQQGYTF.